This TCR beta chain was sequenced for a study of OX40 agonist ivuxolimab in advanced cancers. The wider study: Every 2 weeks, patients got intravenous ivuxolimab at one of six dose levels (0.01-10 mg/kg). Partial responses were observed in three patients, of whom one had hepatocellular carcinoma and two had cutaneous melanoma. Notes on the study in general: Also showing low normalized T-cell clonal expansion were some of the nonresponders.

Comment on this clone: As yet, its antigen is unknown.

Assay: immunoSEQ multiplex PCR; the TCRdb copy retains only in-frame clones and omits some. Of approximately 63,000 clones listed, 80% to 90% are singletons. CDR3 length: 11 amino acids. Germline lookup yields CDR1 SGHVS and CDR2 FNYEAQ. Trimming stripped 8 bases from V and 4 bases from J, with 5 bases between. The material was CD4+ or CD8+ T cells sorted from blood, obtained in a trial of the OX40 agonist ivuxolimab. The clonotype comes from an adult with an advanced solid tumor such as melanoma, head and neck, liver or kidney cancer. V usage is TRBV7-6 and J usage is TRBJ2-2; D is tentatively TRBD1 or TRBD2 (5 bases each). The CDR3 region is CASGTTGELFF. CDR3 in DNA: TGTGCCAGCGGGACCACCGGGGAGCTGTTTTTT. Filled out from reference TRBV7-6 and TRBJ2-2, the complete variable domain reads GAGVSQSPRYKVTKRGQDVALRCDPISGHVSLYWYRQALGQGPEFLTYFNYEAQQDKSGLPNDRFSAERPEGSISTLTIQRTEQRDSAMYRCASGTTGELFFGEGSRLTVL.